The clone carrying this T cell receptor (beta chain) occurred once. The antigen is undetermined. The data belong to a study of CD8+ T cells in alopecia areata. The wider study: Tofacitinib treatment spanned 6 to 18 months, with 6 months off drug afterward. Broader study findings: Treatment with tofacitinib significantly lowered scalp clonality and reduced expanded CD8+ clones among the top 100.

After isolation, RNA underwent reverse transcription to generate cDNA as the sequencing template. Here immunoSEQ multiplex PCR was the method, and the copy in TCRdb shows in-frame clones only, minus some. Seen here are 150,000 or so clones, 55% to 75% observed once, and the top ten hold roughly 0.85%. The treatment here: oral pan-JAK inhibitor, 5-10 mg twice daily. From PBMCs, CD4+ and CD8+ T cells were sorted. CDR3 length equals 13 residues. Deletions cut 3 bases from V and 11 bases from J, with 19 bases between. Germline V gene lookup returns CDR1 GTSNPN and CDR2 SVGIG (reference sequence). The chain couples TRBV30 to TRBJ1-1; a weak D match, TRBD1 (5 bases). Here the sequenced sample was CD4+ T cells sorted from blood, taken at week 4, from a patient treated with tofacitinib. The sequence was collected from a human donor with alopecia areata. The CDR3 loop reads CAWSPSGVNGAFF. The CDR3 bases are TGTGCCTGGAGCCCCTCGGGGGTTAATGGTGCTTTCTTT.